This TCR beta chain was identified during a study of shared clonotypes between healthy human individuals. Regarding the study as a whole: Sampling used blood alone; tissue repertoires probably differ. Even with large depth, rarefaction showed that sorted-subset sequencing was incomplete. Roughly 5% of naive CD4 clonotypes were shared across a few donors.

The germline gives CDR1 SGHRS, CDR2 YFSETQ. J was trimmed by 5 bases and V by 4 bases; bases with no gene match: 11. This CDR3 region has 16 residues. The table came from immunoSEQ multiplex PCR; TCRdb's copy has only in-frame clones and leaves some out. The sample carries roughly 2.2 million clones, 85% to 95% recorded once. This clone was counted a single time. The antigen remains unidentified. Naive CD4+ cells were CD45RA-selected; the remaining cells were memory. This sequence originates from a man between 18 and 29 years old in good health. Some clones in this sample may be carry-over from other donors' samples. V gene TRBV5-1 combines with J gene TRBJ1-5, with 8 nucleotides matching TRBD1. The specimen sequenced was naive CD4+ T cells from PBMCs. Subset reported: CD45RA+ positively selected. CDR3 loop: CASSRFRGLRHQPQHF. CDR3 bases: TGCGCCAGCAGCCGTTTCAGGGGGCTTCGGCATCAGCCCCAGCATTTT.